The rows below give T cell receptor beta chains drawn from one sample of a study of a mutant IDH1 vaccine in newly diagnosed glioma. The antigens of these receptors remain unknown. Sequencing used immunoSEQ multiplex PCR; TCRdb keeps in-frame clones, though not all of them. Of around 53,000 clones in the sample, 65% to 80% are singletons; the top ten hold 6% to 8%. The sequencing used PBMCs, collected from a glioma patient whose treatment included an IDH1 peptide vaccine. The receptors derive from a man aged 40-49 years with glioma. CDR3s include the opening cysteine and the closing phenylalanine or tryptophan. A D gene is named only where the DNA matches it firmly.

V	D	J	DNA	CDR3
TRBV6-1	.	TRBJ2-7	TGTGCCAGCAGTGACTACGGATGGGCCTACGAGCAGTACTTC	CASSDYGWAYEQYF
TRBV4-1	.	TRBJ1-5	TGCGCCAGCAGCCAAGAGTTGGAGAGGAGATATCAGCCCCAGCATTTT	CASSQELERRYQPQHF
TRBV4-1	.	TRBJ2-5	TGCGCCAGCAGCCAATGGCGAAAAGAGACCCAGTACTTC	CASSQWRKETQYF
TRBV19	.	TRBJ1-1	TGTGCCAGTACCAGGACTGTGAACACTGAAGCTTTCTTT	CASTRTVNTEAFF
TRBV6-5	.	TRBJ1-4	TGTGCCAGCACCCCGGGAGTCGGTGAAAAACTGTTTTTT	CASTPGVGEKLFF
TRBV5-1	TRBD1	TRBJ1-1	TGCGCCAGCAGCTTGGCTGATAGGGGACAGACTAGAAACGTTGCTTTCTTT	CASSLADRGQTRNVAFF
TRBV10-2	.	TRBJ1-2	TGCGCCAGCAGTGAGTCCGGGACACGTCAGAAAAATGGCTACACCTTC	CASSESGTRQKNGYTF
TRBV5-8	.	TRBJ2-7	TGTGCCAGCAGCTGGGGGAGATGGAGGGAGCAGTACTTC	CASSWGRWREQYF
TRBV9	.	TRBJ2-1	TGTGCCAGCAGCCCCCGTTTGGGCAATGAGCAGTTCTTC	CASSPRLGNEQFF
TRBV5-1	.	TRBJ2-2	TGCGCCAGCAGCTTACTGACAGTAAACACCGGGGAGCTGTTTTTT	CASSLLTVNTGELFF